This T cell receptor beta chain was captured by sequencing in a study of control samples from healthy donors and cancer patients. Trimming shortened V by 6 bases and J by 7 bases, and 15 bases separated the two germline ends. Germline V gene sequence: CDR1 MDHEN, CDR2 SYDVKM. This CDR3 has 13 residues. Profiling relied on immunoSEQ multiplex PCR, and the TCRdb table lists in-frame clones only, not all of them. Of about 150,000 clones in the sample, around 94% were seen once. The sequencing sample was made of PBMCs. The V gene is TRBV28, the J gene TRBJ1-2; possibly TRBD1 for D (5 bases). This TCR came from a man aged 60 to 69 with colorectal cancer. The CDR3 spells CASSTGLGGGYTF. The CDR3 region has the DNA TGTGCCAGCAGCACGGGCCTCGGGGGTGGCTACACCTTC.